This is a list of T cell receptor beta chains from one sample in a study of T-cell memory formation after mild COVID-19. Using its own MiXCR run on the 5' RACE reads, TCRdb lists one record per CDR3 protein. The profile shows under 200,000 distinct CDR3 sequences, around a tenth of them singletons. The source material was PBMCs or a T cell subset sorted from them (not recorded which). Receptors were obtained from a man between 18 and 35 years old who had mild COVID-19 (a few samples of this study predate the infection). Cell type and time point are not known. Both conserved end residues are part of each CDR3. Each record gives: CDR3 length, J gene, clone size, V gene, D gene, CDR3 protein, CDR3 DNA. The D gene is left open where the match is weak. Where a row states a size, it is once, few, many or the class of an expanded clone; other rows omit it.

CDR3 length: 13
J gene: TRBJ2-4
clone size: .
V gene: TRBV29-1
D gene: .
CDR3 protein: CSVDEGGGSIQYF
CDR3 DNA: TGCAGCGTTGACGAAGGAGGGGGGAGCATTCAGTACTTC

CDR3 length: 15
J gene: TRBJ2-2
clone size: .
V gene: TRBV7-3
D gene: .
CDR3 protein: CASSFTGTYTGELFF
CDR3 DNA: TGTGCCAGCAGCTTCACCGGGACTTACACCGGGGAGCTGTTTTTT

CDR3 length: 14
J gene: TRBJ2-6
clone size: .
V gene: TRBV20-1
D gene: .
CDR3 protein: CSATQRSGANVLTF
CDR3 DNA: TGCAGTGCTACCCAGCGCTCTGGGGCCAACGTCCTGACTTTC

CDR3 length: 15
J gene: TRBJ2-7
clone size: .
V gene: TRBV7-2
D gene: TRBD2
CDR3 protein: CASSEGLAGAYEQYF
CDR3 DNA: TGTGCCAGCAGCGAGGGACTAGCGGGGGCCTACGAGCAGTACTTC

CDR3 length: 16
J gene: TRBJ2-5
clone size: .
V gene: TRBV7-2
D gene: TRBD2
CDR3 protein: CASSSVRGLVTETQYF
CDR3 DNA: TGTGCCAGCAGCTCCGTGCGGGGACTAGTAACGGAGACCCAGTACTTC

CDR3 length: 13
J gene: TRBJ2-4
clone size: many
V gene: TRBV4-3
D gene: TRBD1
CDR3 protein: CASSPGQGNIQYF
CDR3 DNA: TGCGCCAGCAGCCCGGGACAGGGCAACATTCAGTACTTC

CDR3 length: 14
J gene: TRBJ2-5
clone size: .
V gene: TRBV20-1
D gene: TRBD2
CDR3 protein: CSAAPGGDQETQYF
CDR3 DNA: TGCAGTGCTGCCCCGGGGGGGGACCAAGAGACCCAGTACTTC

CDR3 length: 15
J gene: TRBJ1-5
clone size: .
V gene: TRBV6-5
D gene: TRBD1
CDR3 protein: CASSYGTGQNQPQHF
CDR3 DNA: TGTGCCAGCAGTTACGGGACAGGGCAAAATCAGCCCCAGCATTTT

CDR3 length: 17
J gene: TRBJ2-3
clone size: .
V gene: TRBV12-3/TRBV12-4
D gene: TRBD2
CDR3 protein: CASSFSWGGSSPSTQYF
CDR3 DNA: TGTGCCAGCAGTTTCTCTTGGGGGGGATCAAGTCCAAGTACGCAGTATTTT

CDR3 length: 17
J gene: TRBJ1-2
clone size: many
V gene: TRBV4-1
D gene: .
CDR3 protein: CASSLIGGRGTNYGYTF
CDR3 DNA: TGCGCCAGCAGCCTTATCGGGGGCAGGGGAACTAACTATGGCTACACCTTC

CDR3 length: 14
J gene: TRBJ1-2
clone size: few
V gene: TRBV7-2
D gene: TRBD1
CDR3 protein: CASSLDRGYRGYTF
CDR3 DNA: TGTGCCAGCAGCCTAGACAGGGGGTATCGTGGCTACACCTTC

CDR3 length: 15
J gene: TRBJ2-1
clone size: many
V gene: TRBV4-1
D gene: .
CDR3 protein: CASSQGLLGTNEQFF
CDR3 DNA: TGCGCCAGCAGCCAAGGGCTCCTCGGTACGAATGAGCAGTTCTTC

CDR3 length: 15
J gene: TRBJ2-7
clone size: .
V gene: TRBV4-3
D gene: TRBD2
CDR3 protein: CASSQPSGGIHEQYF
CDR3 DNA: TGCGCCAGCAGCCAACCCAGCGGGGGGATCCACGAGCAGTACTTC

CDR3 length: 14
J gene: TRBJ1-4
clone size: .
V gene: TRBV7-2
D gene: .
CDR3 protein: CASSLQVFNEKLFF
CDR3 DNA: TGTGCCAGCAGCCTACAGGTCTTTAATGAAAAACTGTTTTTT

CDR3 length: 16
J gene: TRBJ1-6
clone size: .
V gene: TRBV27
D gene: TRBD1
CDR3 protein: CASSLRAGGYNSPLHF
CDR3 DNA: TGTGCCAGCAGTTTAAGAGCAGGGGGATATAATTCACCCCTCCACTTT

CDR3 length: 12
J gene: TRBJ1-2
clone size: .
V gene: TRBV29-1
D gene: .
CDR3 protein: CSVEDRGGGYTF
CDR3 DNA: TGCAGCGTTGAAGATCGTGGGGGCGGCTACACCTTC

CDR3 length: 13
J gene: TRBJ1-1
clone size: few
V gene: TRBV6-6
D gene: .
CDR3 protein: CASKGLGYSEAFF
CDR3 DNA: TGTGCCAGCAAAGGGTTAGGATACTCTGAAGCTTTCTTT

CDR3 length: 16
J gene: TRBJ2-4
clone size: few
V gene: TRBV7-8
D gene: .
CDR3 protein: CASSSDPRAGKNIQYF
CDR3 DNA: TGTGCCAGCAGCTCGGACCCCCGGGCGGGCAAAAACATTCAGTACTTC

CDR3 length: 13
J gene: TRBJ2-4
clone size: .
V gene: TRBV20-1
D gene: .
CDR3 protein: CSGGPDPKNIQYF
CDR3 DNA: TGCAGCGGAGGTCCCGACCCCAAAAACATTCAGTACTTC

CDR3 length: 17
J gene: TRBJ1-5
clone size: .
V gene: TRBV7-9
D gene: TRBD1
CDR3 protein: CASSSDRGLVSVQPQHF
CDR3 DNA: TGTGCCAGCAGCTCCGACAGGGGGCTAGTTTCGGTTCAGCCCCAGCATTTT

CDR3 length: 14
J gene: TRBJ2-7
clone size: many
V gene: TRBV7-9
D gene: .
CDR3 protein: CASSLVEGVSEQYF
CDR3 DNA: TGTGCCAGCAGCTTAGTTGAAGGGGTTAGCGAGCAGTACTTC

CDR3 length: 14
J gene: TRBJ1-5
clone size: .
V gene: TRBV6-2/TRBV6-3
D gene: .
CDR3 protein: CASSTDVPLQPQHF
CDR3 DNA: TGTGCCAGCAGTACTGACGTACCGCTACAGCCCCAGCATTTT

CDR3 length: 10
J gene: TRBJ1-5
clone size: few
V gene: TRBV28
D gene: .
CDR3 protein: CASGKRPQHF
CDR3 DNA: TGTGCCAGCGGAAAAAGGCCCCAGCATTTT

CDR3 length: 13
J gene: TRBJ2-6
clone size: .
V gene: TRBV7-2
D gene: .
CDR3 protein: CATQGSGANVLTF
CDR3 DNA: TGTGCCACCCAGGGCTCTGGGGCCAACGTCCTGACTTTC

CDR3 length: 12
J gene: TRBJ2-7
clone size: few
V gene: TRBV29-1
D gene: .
CDR3 protein: CSALGDGYEQYF
CDR3 DNA: TGCAGCGCACTGGGGGACGGCTACGAGCAGTACTTC

CDR3 length: 15
J gene: TRBJ2-3
clone size: .
V gene: TRBV3-1
D gene: TRBD2
CDR3 protein: CASSFTSGPTDTQYF
CDR3 DNA: TGTGCCAGCAGCTTCACTAGCGGACCCACAGATACGCAGTATTTT

CDR3 length: 14
J gene: TRBJ2-2
clone size: many
V gene: TRBV5-1
D gene: .
CDR3 protein: CASTKDPNTGELFF
CDR3 DNA: TGCGCCAGCACTAAGGACCCGAACACCGGGGAGCTGTTTTTT

CDR3 length: 15
J gene: TRBJ1-1
clone size: .
V gene: TRBV4-2
D gene: .
CDR3 protein: CASSQEGRTDTEAFF
CDR3 DNA: TGTGCCAGCAGCCAAGAAGGTAGGACAGACACTGAAGCTTTCTTT

CDR3 length: 16
J gene: TRBJ1-6
clone size: few
V gene: TRBV6-6
D gene: .
CDR3 protein: CASSYVVGKGDSPLHF
CDR3 DNA: TGTGCCAGCAGTTACGTTGTCGGGAAGGGCGATTCACCCCTCCACTTT